This TCR beta chain was recovered during a study of blood T cell repertoires in COVID-19. Overall study context: The samples span acute and convalescent COVID-19 from the United States, Italy and Spain.

Authors' methods: Researchers report that nucleated cell counts were estimated from reference gene primer amplification. Clones were read by immunoSEQ multiplex PCR, and TCRdb kept only the in-frame ones, dropping some. Clonal size and the V and J genes are those of that table, whereas D and trimming came from the DNA. The sample consists of 65,000 or so clones, approximately 75% of them appearing once. The CDR3 extends over 16 amino acids. Germline CDR1 MNHEY, CDR2 SVGAGI. Losses at the gene ends were 2 bases for V and 6 bases for J; bases not matched to a gene: 8. Sample: peripheral blood. This clonotype was sampled from a man at least 80 years old with acute or convalescent COVID-19. The chain employs TRBV6-5 and TRBJ1-4; 8 nucleotides line up with TRBD1. The CDR3 region is CASSYTRTGSHEKLFF. CDR3 bases: TGTGCCAGCAGTTACACCCGGACAGGGTCCCATGAAAAACTGTTTTTT.